The rows below give T cell receptor beta chains drawn from one sample of a study of T-cell reconstitution after alpha-beta-depleted transplantation in children. Each CDR3 protein gets one entry after TCRdb re-called the PCR reads with MiXCR. The table includes 450,000 to 700,000 distinct CDR3 sequences, 25% to 30% detected once. The sample consisted of PBMCs, taken before TCRalphabeta/CD19-depleted stem cell transplant. The receptors shown here come from a boy in the first two years of life with Wiskott-Aldrich syndrome, due to receive a stem cell transplant. Each CDR3 is given with its conserved first and last residue. Each record gives: V gene, D gene, clone size, J gene, CDR3 protein, CDR3 DNA. D genes are given only for firm matches. Size is omitted from some rows. Given values are once, few, many or a class for expanded clones.

>TRBV27|TRBD1|.|TRBJ1-6
CASRAGTGDPPLHF
TGTGCCAGCAGGGCCGGGACAGGGGATCCACCCCTCCACTTT
>TRBV20-1|.|few|TRBJ2-1
CSATPLAGTSYNEQFF
TGCAGTGCTACGCCCCTGGCGGGCACCTCCTACAATGAGCAGTTCTTC
>TRBV20-1|.|few|TRBJ2-3
CSASLVEGDTQYF
TGCAGTGCTAGCCTAGTCGAGGGAGATACGCAGTATTTT
>TRBV2|.|few|TRBJ1-6
CASSESGGTYSPLHF
TGTGCCAGCAGTGAATCTGGGGGTACCTATTCACCCCTCCACTTT
>TRBV7-9|TRBD1|.|TRBJ1-2
CASSLKTGNYGYTF
TGTGCCAGCAGCTTAAAGACAGGGAATTATGGCTACACCTTC
>TRBV10-2|TRBD2|few|TRBJ2-1
CASREGLAGGEQFF
TGCGCCAGCAGGGAGGGCCTAGCGGGAGGCGAGCAGTTCTTC
>TRBV6-5|TRBD1|.|TRBJ1-5
CASSYSRTGNQPQHF
TGTGCCAGCAGTTACTCGAGGACAGGGAATCAGCCCCAGCATTTT
>TRBV5-1|TRBD2|.|TRBJ2-4
CASSQTSGRFRAKNIQYF
TGCGCCAGCAGCCAAACTAGCGGGAGATTTCGGGCCAAAAACATTCAGTACTTC
>TRBV10-2|.|.|TRBJ2-1
CASSVFHEQFF
TGCGCCAGCAGTGTTTTCCATGAGCAGTTCTTC
>TRBV12-3/TRBV12-4|TRBD1|once|TRBJ2-7
CASSIDRGYEQYF
TGTGCCAGCAGCATAGACAGGGGCTACGAGCAGTACTTC
>TRBV28|TRBD1|few|TRBJ2-4
CASGSTGGFSGNIQYF
TGTGCCAGCGGGTCCACAGGGGGCTTTTCGGGGAACATTCAGTACTTC
>TRBV5-4|TRBD2|many|TRBJ2-7
CASSRSGRGDEQYF
TGTGCCAGCAGCCGAAGCGGGAGAGGGGACGAGCAGTACTTC
>TRBV15|TRBD1|.|TRBJ2-7
CATSLAGQGYGEQYF
TGTGCCACCAGCCTCGCCGGACAGGGGTATGGGGAGCAGTACTTC
>TRBV5-1|TRBD2|.|TRBJ2-1
CASSLLAASNEQFF
TGCGCCAGCAGCTTACTAGCGGCGAGCAATGAGCAGTTCTTC
>TRBV20-1|.|.|TRBJ2-1
CSATGRLSYNEQFF
TGCAGTGCTACGGGCCGATTATCCTACAATGAGCAGTTCTTC
>TRBV12-3/TRBV12-4|.|few|TRBJ2-1
CASSKYSRGITDEQFF
TGTGCCAGCAGCAAATATAGCAGGGGAATAACGGATGAGCAGTTCTTC
>TRBV12-3/TRBV12-4|TRBD1|few|TRBJ2-7
CASSRGQSYEQYF
TGTGCCAGCAGCCGGGGACAGTCCTACGAGCAGTACTTC
>TRBV5-1|.|.|TRBJ1-2
CASSLGFTAVSGYTF
TGCGCCAGCAGCTTGGGTTTTACCGCTGTCAGCGGCTACACCTTC
>TRBV7-9|TRBD2|.|TRBJ2-7
CASSLGGGSKDEQYF
TGTGCCAGCAGCTTAGGGGGCGGGAGTAAGGACGAGCAGTACTTC
>TRBV7-3|.|few|TRBJ2-1
CASSLKESYNEQFF
TGTGCCAGCAGCTTAAAGGAATCCTACAATGAGCAGTTCTTC
>TRBV6-2/TRBV6-3|TRBD2|few|TRBJ2-1
CASSYSTSPAYNEQFF
TGTGCCAGCAGTTACTCGACTAGCCCGGCCTACAATGAGCAGTTCTTC
>TRBV4-2|.|.|TRBJ2-1
CASSQRTARGVEQFF
TGTGCCAGCAGCCAAAGAACAGCCAGGGGGGTTGAGCAGTTCTTC
>TRBV20-1|TRBD2|.|TRBJ2-7
CSALAASYEQYF
TGCAGTGCCCTAGCGGCCTCCTACGAGCAGTACTTC
>TRBV25-1|.|few|TRBJ2-6
CASTPRAAPRGANVLTF
TGTGCCAGCACCCCAAGGGCGGCCCCTCGAGGGGCCAACGTCCTGACTTTC
>TRBV10-3|.|few|TRBJ1-2
CAITQGPNYGYTF
TGTGCCATAACCCAGGGCCCCAACTATGGCTACACCTTC